The clone carrying this T cell receptor (beta chain) has just a few counts. Germline V gives CDR1 SGHTA, CDR2 FQGNSA. With V trimmed by 4 bases and J by 0 bases, 4 bases remained unmatched. The CDR3 runs to 15 residues. The record originates from a study of blood T cells in healthy people across ages. Combining a sample-barcoded 5' primer with a J-beta primer mix, a second PCR ran for roughly 7 to 11 cycles. TCRdb fed the 5' RACE reads into MiXCR, producing one record per CDR3 protein. Here the sample spans almost 550,000 distinct CDR3 sequences, approximately 25% being singletons. These data also featured in a second study, about T cells of mothers and their children.

This rearrangement joins TRBV7-2 to TRBJ2-3, with 7 nucleotides matching TRBD2. The sequenced sample was blood. This TCR derives from a boy aged 5-17 years in good health. The CDR3 loop is CASSWRRESTDTQYF. The CDR3 DNA is TGTGCCAGCAGCTGGCGGCGGGAGAGCACAGATACGCAGTATTTT.